The subject of this entry is one T cell receptor beta chain. TCR beta CDR3 sequences were amplified from RNA transcripts. TCR CDR3 regions were first amplified by RT-PCR with HTBI primers. TCRdb re-analysed the multiplex PCR reads in MiXCR, keeping a single row per CDR3 protein. The sample lists about 700,000 distinct CDR3 sequences, about 14% occurring once. Stable disease denoted Graves' hyperthyroidism without ophthalmopathy progression within 18 months. Hyperthyroidism in the patients, aged 18 to 65, was newly diagnosed and under 2 months in duration. The diagnostic basis comprised clinical symptoms, serum thyroxine and TRAb, thyroid ultrasound and orbital computed tomography. Germline-derived CDR1 and CDR2 are LGHNA and YNFKEQ. The CDR3 extends over 19 amino acids. J lost 7 bases, V lost 0 bases, and 14 bases had no gene match. The data stem from a study of T cells in Graves' hyperthyroidism and ophthalmopathy. Study-wide context: It was at initial diagnosis, before any treatment, that peripheral blood was collected.

The sequenced sample was blood. This receptor was obtained from a woman aged 18-35 years with Graves' hyperthyroidism. This sequence joins TRBV4-2 and TRBJ2-1; 11 bases are a match to TRBD2. The CDR3 reads CASSQDRLAGGSSRNEQFF. The CDR3 region has the DNA TGTGCCAGCAGCCAAGATCGGCTAGCGGGAGGCTCCAGTAGAAATGAGCAGTTCTTC.